Shown below are 25 T cell receptor beta chains from a single sample sequenced in a study of T cells in women clearing cervical HPV infection. The table came from immunoSEQ multiplex PCR; TCRdb's copy has only in-frame clones and leaves some out. This table lists about 17,000 clones. Sequenced: blood buffy coat. These receptors came from a woman aged 18 to 75 with a cervical HPV16 infection that either progressed to CIN3+ or cleared (not recorded which).

Regarding this clone: The read falls 3 residues short of the CDR3 end, and the missing part is taken from the germline J gene. The chain combines TRBV9 with TRBJ2-7, with D possibly TRBD2 on 6 matching bases. CDR3 length equals 14 residues. Trimming shortened V by 3 bases and J by 0 bases, and 10 bases separated the two germline ends. Germline CDR1 reads SGDLS; CDR2 reads YYNGEE. The sequenced CDR3 bases are TGTGCCAGCAGCGGTGGGGGGAACTCCTACGAG. Translated, it gives CASSGGGNSYE. The whole CDR3 sequence is CASSGGGNSYEQYF.

About this clone: The read stops 3 residues short of the end of the CDR3; the missing end is completed from the germline J gene. The chain is built from TRBV10-1 and TRBJ1-2, with TRBD1 matching over 9 bases. The CDR3 is 13 residues long. Trimming cost V 6 bases and J 2 bases; bases outside gene matches: 1. Germline CDR1 is WNHNN and CDR2 is SYGVQD (reference sequence). The sequenced part of the CDR3 DNA is TGCGCCAGCAGCGGGACAGGGAACTATGGC. Translated: CASSGTGNYG. Given in full, the CDR3 is CASSGTGNYGYTF.

With regard to this clone: The CDR3 end is not reached by the read, which stops 3 residues before it; the germline J gene fills it in. The V call is TRBV30, the J call TRBJ1-5; TRBD1 agrees at 7 bases. The ends lost 3 bases at V and 3 bases at J; junction bases unmatched: 8. CDR1 is GTSNPN, CDR2 SVGIG, per germline (reference sequence). CDR3 length: 15 amino acids. CDR3 sequence: CAWRDRDSDNQPQHF. CDR3 DNA, as far as it was read: TGTGCCTGGAGAGACCGGGACAGCGACAATCAGCCC. The entire variable domain, with the rest obtained from reference TRBV30 and TRBJ1-5, is as follows: SQTIHQWPATLVQPVGSPLSLECTVEGTSNPNLYWYRQAAGRGLQLLFYSVGIGQISSEVPQNLSASRPQDRQFILSSKKLLLSDSGFYLCAWRDRDSDNQPQHFGDGTRLSIL.

For this clone: Read data end 3 residues before the CDR3 end; the end is taken from the germline J gene. The V call is TRBV30, the J call TRBJ1-1; 8 bases line up with TRBD1. V lost 5 bases and J lost 0; bases outside the gene matches: 2. CDR1 is GTSNPN, CDR2 SVGIG, per germline (reference sequence). CDR3 length: 13 residues. Incomplete CDR3 DNA: TGTGCCTGGGGGACAGGTATGAACACTGAA. Protein: CAWGTGMNTE. The whole CDR3 reads CAWGTGMNTEAFF.

On this clone: The read is 3 residues too short to cover the CDR3 end, so that end is filled in from the germline J gene. The rearrangement uses TRBV18 and TRBJ1-2; 7 positions agree with TRBD1. Germline V gene sequence: CDR1 KGHSH, CDR2 LQKENI. The length of the CDR3 is 13 residues. V lost 6 bases, J lost 2 bases, and 3 bases stayed unmatched. Here the CDR3 reads CASSPTGNYGYTF. The DNA read from the CDR3 is TGTGCCAGCTCGCCGACAGGGAACTATGGC.

Of note for this clone: The observed sequence ends 3 residues before the CDR3 terminus, with the missing tail filled in from the germline J gene. The chain employs TRBV20-1 and TRBJ1-4, with 8 positions matching TRBD1. Germline loops: CDR1 DFQATT, CDR2 SNEGSKA (reference sequence). V dropped 6 bases and J dropped 0; count of bases not matched to a gene: 6. This CDR3 has 15 residues. This CDR3 is CSAIDRGTTNEKLFF. CDR3 DNA, as far as it was read: TGCAGTGCCATTGACAGGGGAACAACTAATGAAAAA.

Of note for this clone: Read coverage stops 3 residues before the CDR3 terminus; the germline J gene supplies the remainder. The V gene is TRBV2, the J gene TRBJ1-1, with 7 bases lining up with TRBD1. The CDR3 runs 14 residues. With V trimmed by 5 bases and J by 1 base, 4 bases remained unmatched. Germline lookup yields CDR1 SNHLY and CDR2 FYNNEI. Partial CDR3 DNA: TGTGCCAGCAGTAGGGACAGAAAGAACACTGAA. Translated: CASSRDRKNTE. The entire CDR3 protein reads CASSRDRKNTEAFF. The full variable domain, with the rest looked up from reference TRBV2 and TRBJ1-1, is EPEVTQTPSHQVTQMGQEVILRCVPISNHLYFYWYRQILGQKVEFLVSFYNNEISEKSEIFDDQFSVERPDGSNFTLKIRSTKLEDSAMYFCASSRDRKNTEAFFGQGTRLTVV.

The sequenced CDR3 bases are TGCAGTGCTAGAGCAACCTACGAG. Translation gives CSARATYE. The CDR3, in full, reads CSARATYEQYF. The V gene is TRBV20-1, the J gene TRBJ2-7; D gene ambiguous. The read stops 3 residues short of the end of the CDR3; the missing end is completed from the germline J gene. Germline V gene sequence: CDR1 DFQATT, CDR2 SNEGSKA (reference sequence). The CDR3 loop spans 11 amino acids. The V end was cut by 1 base, the J end by 2 bases, with 3 bases between.

Turning to this clone: The CDR3 is cut off 3 residues early in the read; its end comes from the germline J gene. The J gene is TRBJ2-1, the V gene TRBV5-1; 8 bases agree with TRBD2. From germline, CDR1 is SGHRS and CDR2 YFSETQ. This CDR3 has 16 residues. The junction had 3 bases not matched to a gene; V was cut back by 0 bases and J by 1 base. The sequenced part of the CDR3 DNA is TGCGCCAGCAGCTTGGTTGTAGCGGGATCCTACAATGAG. This codes for CASSLVVAGSYNE. The complete CDR3 reads CASSLVVAGSYNEQFF.

Worth noting for this clone: The read is 3 residues too short to cover the CDR3 end, so that end is filled in from the germline J gene. J is TRBJ1-2 and V is TRBV15, with TRBD1 matching over 8 bases. The V and J ends lost 6 bases and 5 bases, in that order; junction bases with no gene match: 11. The germline gives CDR1 LNHNV, CDR2 YYDKDF (reference sequence). This CDR3 contains 15 residues. CDR3 loop: CATRMTGVREYGYTF. The CDR3 bases that were read are TGTGCCACCAGAATGACAGGGGTTCGCGAGTATGGC.

About this clone itself: Read data end 3 residues before the CDR3 end; the end is taken from the germline J gene. The rearrangement joins TRBV19 to TRBJ2-4; D is ambiguous. The germline gives CDR1 LNHDA, CDR2 SQIVND (reference sequence). V was cut by 3 bases and J by 0 bases, with 6 bases left in between. The CDR3 runs 14 residues. The CDR3 loop is CASSISSAKNIQYF. CDR3 DNA (partial): TGTGCCAGTAGTATTAGCTCAGCCAAAAACATT.

CDR3 sequence reads: CASSLVVTGEAFF. The DNA read from the CDR3 is TGTGCCAGCAGCTTGGTGGTGACCGGGGAA. The chain recombines TRBV5-6 with TRBJ1-1, with D uncertain. Sequencing ends 3 residues short of the CDR3 end; the germline J gene provides the rest. The CDR3 has 13 residues. Per the germline V gene, CDR1 is SGHDT and CDR2 is YYEEEE.

About this clone: The read falls 3 residues short of the CDR3 end, and the missing part is taken from the germline J gene. The chain couples TRBV20-1 to TRBJ2-6; D is perhaps TRBD1 (6 bases). The V gene lost 0 bases and the J gene lost 0 bases, with 21 bases spanning the gap. CDR1 and CDR2 (germline): DFQATT, SNEGSKA (reference sequence). The CDR3 covers 20 residues. The CDR3 sequence: CSAREKGEMRPDSGANVLTF. CDR3 DNA, as far as it was read: TGCAGTGCTAGAGAAAAGGGGGAAATGAGGCCGGACTCTGGGGCCAACGTC.

Concerning this clone: Coverage ceases 3 residues before the CDR3 finishes, and the germline J gene fills in the end. The V call is TRBV5-1, the J call TRBJ2-2, with TRBD1 as a possible D gene (7 bases). CDR1 SGHRS and CDR2 YFSETQ come from the germline V gene. This CDR3 is 15 amino acids long. Trimming left V 5 bases short and J 2 bases short, with 13 bases between. The DNA read from the CDR3 is TGCGCCAGCAGTCCACAGGGGACTAACACCGGGGAG. This gives the protein CASSPQGTNTGE. The whole CDR3 reads CASSPQGTNTGELFF.

Notes on this clone: The CDR3 extends 3 residues past the end of the read, so its final part is completed from the germline J gene. The rearrangement links TRBV4-1 to TRBJ2-1; D is unclear. This CDR3 comprises 16 residues. The germline gives CDR1 MGHRA, CDR2 YSYEKL. Trimming removed 3 bases from V and 0 bases from J, with 12 bases in between. The DNA read from the CDR3 is TGCGCCAGCAGCCATGTTAACTTAGTCTCCTACAATGAG. It encodes CASSHVNLVSYNE. The full CDR3 is CASSHVNLVSYNEQFF.

In regard to this clone: The missing CDR3 end, 3 residues past where the read stops, is filled in from the germline J gene. V is TRBV6-1 and J is TRBJ1-1; the match to TRBD1 covers 7 bases. There are 14 residues in the CDR3. CDR1 is MNHNS and CDR2 is SASEGT in the germline V gene. V lost 4 bases to trimming and J lost 5 bases; unmatched junction nucleotides: 7. The DNA read from the CDR3 is TGTGCCAGCAGTGCGACAGGGCTTAGTACTGAA. It is translated as CASSATGLSTE. The entire CDR3 reads CASSATGLSTEAFF.

A word on this clone: The read terminates 3 residues before the CDR3 end, so the remaining end is supplied by the germline J gene. The rearrangement uses TRBV28 and TRBJ2-7, with D tentatively TRBD1 (6 bases). The CDR3 has 19 amino acids. Trimming cost V 3 bases and J 3 bases, with 27 bases left between them. In germline, CDR1 is MDHEN, CDR2 SYDVKM. This chain's CDR3 is CASSLGPGTQETGHYEQYF. The CDR3 bases that were read are TGTGCCAGCAGTTTGGGTCCCGGGACACAGGAGACGGGACACTACGAG.

On this clone: The sequenced fragment ends 3 residues before the CDR3 boundary, so the rest is inferred from the germline J gene. V gene TRBV7-8 combines with J gene TRBJ1-3; D may be TRBD1 (6 bases). Trimming removed 5 bases at V and 0 bases at J, with 20 bases between. Germline CDR1 and CDR2: SGHVS and FQNEAQ. This CDR3 region has 18 residues. The covered CDR3 bases are TGTGCCAGCAGCCCCCAACTTGGTACAGGGCTCTCTGGAAACACC. Its translation: CASSPQLGTGLSGNT. The whole CDR3 protein reads CASSPQLGTGLSGNTIYF.

Worth noting for this clone: Read data end 3 residues before the CDR3 end; the end is taken from the germline J gene. The rearrangement uses TRBV7-8 and TRBJ2-3; D is unresolved. This CDR3 region has 14 residues. Trimming shortened V by 2 bases and J by 4 bases, and 10 bases separated the two germline ends. Looked up from germline, CDR1 is SGHVS and CDR2 is FQNEAQ. The CDR3 DNA, read in part, is TGTGCCAGCAGCTTAAGAGATAGCCCAGATACG. It translates to CASSLRDSPDT. The full-length CDR3 reads as CASSLRDSPDTQYF.

With regard to this clone: The CDR3 extends 3 residues past the end of the read, so its final part is completed from the germline J gene. This chain uses TRBV10-2 with TRBJ1-4; D might be TRBD1 (6 bases). V was shortened by 1 base and J by 5 bases, with 8 bases between the two germline ends. The CDR3 spans 14 residues. CDR1 is WSHSY, CDR2 SAAADI, per germline. The CDR3 DNA, read in part, is TGCGCCAGCAGTGAGTGGACAGCAAATGAAAAA. Encoded protein: CASSEWTANEK. The full CDR3 protein reads CASSEWTANEKLFF.

Comment on this clone: The read ends 3 residues shy of where the CDR3 ends; the end is completed using the germline J gene. The V and J genes are TRBV29-1 and TRBJ1-3; D not certain. The length of the CDR3 is 13 residues. The germline V gene encodes CDR1 SQVTM and CDR2 ANQGSEA. The V end lost 4 bases, the J end lost 0 bases, and 7 bases lay between the germline ends. The CDR3 loop reads CSVVEGSGNTIYF. The CDR3 DNA, read in part, is TGCAGCGTTGTGGAGGGCTCTGGAAACACC.

A word on this clone: The observed sequence ends 3 residues before the CDR3 terminus, with the missing tail filled in from the germline J gene. The rearrangement joins TRBV20-1 to TRBJ2-1; TRBD2 aligns across 8 bases. J lost 3 bases, V lost 1 base, and 2 bases had no gene match. Germline loops: CDR1 DFQATT, CDR2 SNEGSKA (reference sequence). The CDR3 is 14 residues long. The CDR3 bases that were read are TGCAGTGCTAGAGTCGCGGGAGGCTACAATGAG. Amino acids: CSARVAGGYNE. The entire CDR3 reads CSARVAGGYNEQFF.

As to this clone: The read is 3 residues too short to cover the CDR3 end, so that end is filled in from the germline J gene. The chain carries TRBV5-6 and TRBJ1-2, with TRBD1 identical over 9 bases. CDR1 is SGHDT, CDR2 YYEEEE, per germline. The trim removed 3 bases at V and 7 bases at J, leaving 4 bases unmatched. The CDR3 spans 13 residues. CDR3 DNA, as far as it was read: TGTGCCAGCAGCTATGGGACAGGGAGTGGC. Translation gives CASSYGTGSG. The full CDR3 sequence reads CASSYGTGSGYTF.

In the case of this clone: The read terminates 3 residues before the CDR3 end, so the remaining end is supplied by the germline J gene. The rearrangement joins TRBV2 to TRBJ2-4, with D possibly matching TRBD2 (6 bases). This CDR3 comprises 14 residues. CDR1 and CDR2 (germline): SNHLY, FYNNEI. The DNA read from the CDR3 is TGTGCCAGCTCGGCGGGGCAGGGCTGGAATGTT. Translating gives CASSAGQGWNV. The complete CDR3 reads CASSAGQGWNVQYF.

Its frequency marks this clone as medium-sized. Coverage ceases 3 residues before the CDR3 finishes, and the germline J gene fills in the end. The V gene is TRBV19, the J gene TRBJ1-1, with D tentatively TRBD1 (6 bases). Germline lookup yields CDR1 LNHDA and CDR2 SQIVND (reference sequence). CDR3 length: 16 amino acids. The V gene lost 4 bases and the J gene lost 3 bases, with 18 bases spanning the gap. The covered CDR3 bases are TGTGCCAGTAGTAAAAATCACAGGGATCCGGACACTGAA. It is translated as CASSKNHRDPDTE. The full CDR3 sequence reads CASSKNHRDPDTEAFF.